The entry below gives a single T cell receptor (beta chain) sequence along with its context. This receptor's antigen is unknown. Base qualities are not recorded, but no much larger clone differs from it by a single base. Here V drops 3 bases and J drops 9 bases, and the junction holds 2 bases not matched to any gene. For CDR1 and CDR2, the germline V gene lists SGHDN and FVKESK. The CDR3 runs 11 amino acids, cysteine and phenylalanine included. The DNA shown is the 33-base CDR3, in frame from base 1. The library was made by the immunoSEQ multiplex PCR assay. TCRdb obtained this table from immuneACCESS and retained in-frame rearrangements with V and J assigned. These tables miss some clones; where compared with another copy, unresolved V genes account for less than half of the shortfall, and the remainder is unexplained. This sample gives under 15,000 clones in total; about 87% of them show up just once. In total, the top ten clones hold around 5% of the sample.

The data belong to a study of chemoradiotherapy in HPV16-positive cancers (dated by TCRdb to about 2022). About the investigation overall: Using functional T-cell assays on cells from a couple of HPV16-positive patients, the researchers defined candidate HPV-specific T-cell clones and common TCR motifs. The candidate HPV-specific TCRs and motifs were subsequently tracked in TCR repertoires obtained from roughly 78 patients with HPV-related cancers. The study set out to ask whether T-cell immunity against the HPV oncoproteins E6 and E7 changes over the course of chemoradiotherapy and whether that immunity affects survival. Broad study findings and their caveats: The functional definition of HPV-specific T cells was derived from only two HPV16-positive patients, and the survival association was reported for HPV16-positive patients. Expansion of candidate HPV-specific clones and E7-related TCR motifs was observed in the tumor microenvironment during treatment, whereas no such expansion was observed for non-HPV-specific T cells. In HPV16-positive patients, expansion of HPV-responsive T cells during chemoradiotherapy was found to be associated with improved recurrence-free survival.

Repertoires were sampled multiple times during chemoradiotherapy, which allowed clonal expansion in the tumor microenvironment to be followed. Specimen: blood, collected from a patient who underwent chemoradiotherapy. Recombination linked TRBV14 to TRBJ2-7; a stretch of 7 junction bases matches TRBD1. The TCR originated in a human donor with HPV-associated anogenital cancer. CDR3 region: CASSHAGGQYF. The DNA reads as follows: TGTGCCAGCAGCCACGCAGGGGGGCAGTACTTC.